This record concerns one TCR beta chain sequence. Its ends do not fully match the called genes, so a read error is possible. Germline assignment: CDR1 MNHEY and CDR2 SVGAGI. The CDR3 is 15 amino acids. This sample was included in a study of tumor and adjacent non-tumor tissue in lung cancer. RNA was extracted from bulk tissue without any cell sorting. TCRbeta libraries were built with three rounds of nested PCR, modified from ARM-PCR. TCRdb recomputed calls from the multiplex PCR reads with MiXCR, one row per CDR3 protein. This sample has over 130,000 distinct CDR3 sequences, with approximately 64% found just once.

Input material: lung tumor tissue. The clonotype was recovered from a man aged 60 to 75 with small cell lung cancer. The chain uses TRBV6-5 and TRBJ2-3; 8 nucleotides agree with TRBD1. The CDR3 loop is CASSCTSQGADTQYF. The CDR3 DNA follows: TGTGCCAGCAGTTGCACCTCGCAGGGGGCAGATACGCAATATTTT.